At least ten counts were recorded for the clone carrying this TCR beta chain. Its antigen is unknown. Germline values: CDR1 SEHNR, CDR2 FQNEAQ (reference sequence). After removal of 0 bases from V and 6 bases from J, the junction contained 8 bases not matched to a gene. CDR3 length: 16 amino acids. Amplification from RNA transcripts yielded the TCR beta CDR3 regions. An opening RT-PCR round employed HTBI primers and preceded a second-round multiplex PCR. MiXCR, run by TCRdb on the multiplex PCR reads, gives a single entry per CDR3 protein. The data hold 600,000 to 950,000 distinct CDR3 sequences, with 40% observed a single time. CAS ≥3, NOSPECS ≥4, moderate-to-severe activity and duration under 3 months marked donors with ophthalmopathy. The data were taken from a study of Graves' ophthalmopathy and Graves' hyperthyroidism. Study conclusions and caveats: The authors also found most expanded thyroid clonotypes above 0.001 frequency in blood. Ophthalmopathy progression cases were predicted by the model with approximately 71% sensitivity and about 72% specificity.

The sequence was obtained from an adult man with Graves' ophthalmopathy. Sequenced: peripheral blood. The chain uses TRBV7-9 and TRBJ1-1; 9 bases are shared with TRBD1. CDR3 sequence (DNA): TGTGCCAGCAGCTTAGCTTTGGGACAGGGAAGGTCTGAAGCTTTCTTT. Its translation: CASSLALGQGRSEAFF.